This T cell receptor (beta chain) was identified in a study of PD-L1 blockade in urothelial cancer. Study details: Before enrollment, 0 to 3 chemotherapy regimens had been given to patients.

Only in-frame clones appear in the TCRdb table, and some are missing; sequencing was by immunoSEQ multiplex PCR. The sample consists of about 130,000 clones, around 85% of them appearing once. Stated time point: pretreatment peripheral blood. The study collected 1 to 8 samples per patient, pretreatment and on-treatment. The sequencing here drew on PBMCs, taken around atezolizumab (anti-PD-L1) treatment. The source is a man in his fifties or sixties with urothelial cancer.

The CDR3 here is CASTTSGGRRGTQYF. Here the CDR3 DNA reads TGTGCCAGCACTACCAGTGGAGGGCGAAGAGGTACGCAGTATTTT. The V gene is TRBV11-2, the J gene TRBJ2-3, with TRBD2 as a possible D gene (6 bases). With 7 bases removed from V and 8 bases from J, the gap between germline ends came to 22 bases. Per germline, CDR1 SGHAT and CDR2 FQNNGV. The CDR3 is 15 amino acids.